This record looks at one T cell receptor beta chain sequence and its context. This receptor's antigen is unknown. No base-level quality is on record; no much larger clone is a single base apart. The collaborating institutions used their own protocols to collect whole blood in K2EDTA tubes. For TCRbeta analysis, collaborators shipped samples as frozen whole blood, isolated PBMCs, or DNA extracted from either of those sample types. The sample belongs to a study of blood T cell repertoires in COVID-19 (dated by TCRdb to 2020 to 2022). Background for the entire study: The collaborator samples originated in the United States, Italy and Spain and spanned the acute and convalescent phases of COVID-19. The prospective study material was composed of cDNA or gDNA derived from T cells, B-cell-depleted T cells, or PBMCs. Deeply sampled blood TCRbeta repertoires from subjects exposed to, actively infected with, or recovered from COVID-19 were included in the dataset. The repertoires were released in a freely available public database meant as a resource for research on the immune response to SARS-CoV-2. Samples came from the ongoing ImmuneRACE study (first 160 participants) plus 1,254 subjects from 6 global collaborators. Nearly every sample came with metadata listing a de-identified subject ID, COVID-19 status, age in years and sex. Where HLA class I and class II types were available, the types were taken from metadata supplied by the sample provider, not from assay-based typing. General conclusions and limits of the study: Clinical and demographic metadata were provided uncurated, with the amount varying by source and participant.

TCRbeta CDR3 regions were amplified from genomic DNA by means of the immunoSEQ Assay, a bias-controlled multiplex PCR. The published analysis was carried out like this. The number of nucleated cells in each sample was estimated by amplification of reference gene primers within the assay. To quantify the absolute abundance of each unique TCRbeta CDR3 rearrangement, sequence reads were collapsed and filtered. For each sample, productive Simpson clonality was calculated by taking the square root of Simpson's diversity index across productive rearrangements. TCRdb retrieved this table from immuneACCESS and kept in-frame rearrangements only. Not all clones are present; in checked studies, unresolved V genes account for under half, and no reason is known for the remainder. D and trimming come from the DNA, and the V and J calls and clone size come from that table. Within this sample are around 150,000 clones, with 65% to 85% of them counted one time only. About 9% of the sample belongs to the ten largest clones.

Sequencing input: peripheral blood. The sequence derives from a man in his forties or fifties with active or convalescent COVID-19.

The nucleotide sequence reads TGTGCCACCAGAACCGGGACATCAGGCACAGATACGCAGTATTTT. Its amino acids are CATRTGTSGTDTQYF. The chain employs TRBV24-1 and TRBJ2-3, with TRBD1 as a weak D call on 6 bases. The trim is 7 bases for V and 1 base for J, with a gap of 14 bases between the germline ends. According to the germline V gene, CDR1 reads KGHDR and CDR2 reads SFDVKD. From its cysteine to its phenylalanine, the CDR3 spans 15 amino acids. Only the CDR3 portion is preserved as DNA: 45 bases, with reading frame beginning at the first base.